This paragraph reports one T cell receptor beta chain. In this sample, this clone turned up many times. Which antigen it targets is not known. No base-level quality is on record; no much larger clone is a single base apart. At the DNA level, this CDR3 is encoded by other sequences in the same sample as well. The sample belongs to a study of metastatic and nonmetastatic thyroid tumors (dated by TCRdb to about 2020). With respect to the entire study: Repertoires were compared across peripheral blood and tumor or nodule tissue samples from malignant and benign thyroid patients.

V loses 0 bases, J loses 9 bases, and the germline ends lie 9 bases apart. The CDR3, cysteine through phenylalanine, is 12 amino acids long. The only DNA kept is the CDR3, 36 bases in frame from the first base. For CDR1 and CDR2, the germline V gene (reference sequence) lists GTSNPN and SVGIG. The library was built by means of PCR. Sequencing relied on an Illumina HiSeq 4000. High-throughput sequencing was used to profile the TCR beta-chain CDR3 region of every patient. In the paper's pipeline: The researchers built a classifier to tell apart papillary thyroid cancer patients with distant metastasis, based on CDR3 differences among clinicopathological groups. To measure repertoire diversity the researchers used the Shannon index, while the Morisita-Horn index served to gauge how similar the tumor and blood repertoires were. TCRdb reprocessing: public reads trimmed at Q25 with fastp, clones called with MiXCR, in-frame beta chains kept. TCRdb, not the original authors, processed these V and J calls. This sample is represented by 35,000 to 45,000 clones; around 20% of them were singletons. Clones ranked in the top ten supply 15% to 19% of the sample.

No treatment had been received by any patient before thyroid surgery. The study retrospectively analysed patient clinical samples collected from the early 2010s to the late 2010s using T-cell receptor beta sequencing. The research as a whole found: TCR beta diversity was reported as significantly higher in malignant tumors than in benign nodules, in both blood and tumor samples.

The receptor's source is a female donor with papillary thyroid cancer or a benign thyroid nodule (not recorded which). Some clones in this sample may be carry-over from other donors' samples. The chain was built from TRBV30 and TRBJ2-1; TRBD2 might be the D gene, on 6 matching bases. Sequencing was carried out using blood. This receptor carries the CDR3 CAWSVEGGEQFF. The DNA sequence reads TGTGCCTGGAGTGTAGAGGGAGGTGAGCAGTTCTTC.